A single sample gave rise to the 6 T cell receptor beta chains below, sequenced in a study of T cells in Graves' hyperthyroidism and ophthalmopathy. Template material for amplifying TCR beta CDR3 regions consisted of RNA transcripts. First-round RT-PCR targeting the TCR CDR3 was performed with the HTBI primer set. TCRdb used MiXCR to reprocess the multiplex PCR reads, holding one entry per CDR3 protein. The table has 700,000 or so distinct CDR3 sequences, about 15% seen once. Sequencing was carried out using blood. The receptors here all came from a woman aged 50 to 60 with Graves' ophthalmopathy.

This chain links TRBV7-3 with TRBJ2-1, with TRBD2 as a possible D gene (6 bases). CDR1 and CDR2 (germline): SGHTA, FQGTGA. CDR3 length: 16 amino acids. V was pared by 1 base and J by 6 bases, with 16 bases between. Here the CDR3 DNA reads TGTGCCAGCAGCTTAAATTATAGACTAGTGTCCAATGAGCAGTTCTTC. Translated: CASSLNYRLVSNEQFF.

In its sample, this clonotype was seen a few times. The rearrangement links TRBV15 to TRBJ2-7; TRBD1 matches 7 bases. With V trimmed by 4 bases and J by 3 bases, 6 bases remained unmatched. CDR1 and CDR2 from the germline V gene are LNHNV and YYDKDF (reference sequence). CDR3 size: 14 residues. CDR3 coding DNA: TGTGCCACCAGCAAAGGGACAGTCCTCTACGAGCAGTACTTC. Translating it yields CATSKGTVLYEQYF.

This clonotype has ten or more counts. This rearrangement joins TRBV7-2 to TRBJ2-5, with 8 bases matching TRBD2. The V and J ends lost 3 bases and 5 bases, in that order; junction bases with no gene match: 5. This CDR3 region has 14 residues. Germline V gives CDR1 SGHTA, CDR2 FQGNSA. The CDR3 DNA is TGTGCCAGCAGCTTTAGCGGGATCTCGGAGACCCAGTACTTC. Its protein is CASSFSGISETQYF.

This clonotype occurred a few times. The chain recombines TRBV4-1 with TRBJ2-5; D might be TRBD2 (5 bases). Trimming left V 0 bases short and J 5 bases short, with 10 bases between. Germline V gene sequence: CDR1 MGHRA, CDR2 YSYEKL. This CDR3 is built from 14 residues. The CDR3 DNA follows: TGCGCCAGCAGCCAAGACCCGGGGTGGGAGACCCAGTACTTC. It yields the protein CASSQDPGWETQYF.

The chain recombines TRBV6-4 with TRBJ2-1; 11 positions match TRBD2. The CDR3 has 15 residues. Germline trimming cut 3 bases from V and 9 bases from J; bases unmatched to any gene: 7. The germline V gene has CDR1 MRHNA and CDR2 SNTAGT. This CDR3 is CASSEVAGGGSEQFF. Here the CDR3 DNA reads TGTGCCAGCAGTGAGGTAGCGGGAGGGGGAAGTGAGCAGTTCTTC.

This clonotype was detected only a few times. The chain joins TRBV10-3 to TRBJ2-5, with TRBD1 identical over 7 bases. Germline V gene data show CDR1 as ENHRY and CDR2 as SYGVKD. The CDR3 consists of 14 residues. V trimming: 4 bases; J trimming: 2 bases; junction bases outside the gene matches: 4. The CDR3, as DNA: TGTGCCATCAGTGCCCCGGGACAGCAAGAGACCCAGTACTTC. Translating gives CAISAPGQQETQYF.